This record covers a single T cell receptor beta chain. Sequencing of TCR beta covered CD8+ and CD4+ T cells obtained from blood. TEMRA cells underwent FACS enrichment and CD8+ and CD4+ T cells underwent negative isolation. The sample comes from a study of CD8 T cells in Susac syndrome. The germline V gene has CDR1 MNHNS and CDR2 SASEGT. With 5 bases removed from V and 1 base from J, the gap between germline ends came to 8 bases. The CDR3 has 13 residues. The RNA, roughly 0.45 to 1 ug, was put through reverse transcription using random hexamers. Each CDR3 protein is one row after TCRdb ran MiXCR on the immunoSEQ multiplex PCR reads. The table shows under 200,000 distinct CDR3 sequences, with about 91% occurring only once.

Sequenced material: CD4+ T cells from PBMCs. The TCR was taken from a human donor in good health. V usage is TRBV6-1 and J usage is TRBJ1-1, with D uncertain. CDR3: CASSNLGNTEAFF. The CDR3 region has the DNA TGTGCCAGCAGTAATCTGGGGAACACTGAAGCTTTCTTT.